Below are 6 T cell receptor beta chains sequenced from a single sample in a study of cytomegalovirus exposure and HLA in healthy donors. A multiplex PCR was run with 60 Vbeta primers and 13 Jbeta primers. TCRdb's table, derived via immunoSEQ multiplex PCR, lists solely in-frame clones and lacks some. The sample yields about 200,000 clones, 86% seen once. Specimen: PBMCs. Source of these receptors: a woman aged 30 to 39 in good health and CMV-seronegative.

J is TRBJ2-5 and V is TRBV5-1; 7 positions match TRBD1. The J call could be wrong; TRBJ2-7 is a better fit for the DNA end. The CDR3 spans 15 residues. Germline-derived CDR1 and CDR2 are SGHRS and YFSETQ. The CDR3 is CASSWTTGPSYEQYF. DNA for the CDR3: TGCGCCAGCAGCTGGACGACAGGGCCCTCCTACGAGCAGTACTTC.

V is TRBV28 and J is TRBJ2-1; D gene unclear. CDR1 and CDR2 from the germline V gene are MDHEN and SYDVKM. This CDR3 contains 11 residues. The V end lost 7 bases, the J end lost 9 bases, and 10 bases lay between the germline ends. CDR3 in DNA: TGTGCCAGCATCTCTGCAGGTGAGCAGTTCTTC. This encodes CASISAGEQFF. Together with reference TRBV28 and TRBJ2-1, the CDR3 gives the full variable domain: DVKVTQSSRYLVKRTGEKVFLECVQDMDHENMFWYRQDPGLGLRLIYFSYDVKMKEKGDIPEGYSVSREKKERFSLILESASTNQTSMYLCASISAGEQFFGPGTRLTVL.

As DNA, the CDR3 is TGTGCCACCAGCAGAGTAGCTAGCGGGGGCTCCTACAATGAGCAGTTCTTC. Protein product: CATSRVASGGSYNEQFF. The rearrangement joins TRBV15 to TRBJ2-1; TRBD2 matches 10 bases. The germline CDR1 and CDR2 sequences are LNHNV and YYDKDF (reference sequence). The CDR3 has 17 amino acids. V lost 1 base and J lost 0; bases outside the gene matches: 3.

DNA of the CDR3: TGTGCCAGCAGCGGGACCGGGACAGCCGCCTACGAGCAGTACTTC. Its translation: CASSGTGTAAYEQYF. The chain is built from TRBV5-4 and TRBJ2-7; 7 bases line up with TRBD1. CDR1 and CDR2 (germline): SGHNT, YYREEE (reference sequence). The CDR3 contains 15 residues. The ends lost 4 bases at V and 2 bases at J; junction bases unmatched: 9.

V and J are TRBV29-1 and TRBJ1-1; D possibly corresponds to TRBD1 (6 bases). This CDR3 spans 13 amino acids. V lost 4 bases and J lost 2, with 11 bases in between. Per germline, CDR1 SQVTM and CDR2 ANQGSEA. In nucleotides, the CDR3 is TGCAGCGTTGTTTCGGGGACAAACACTGAAGCTTTCTTT. Protein: CSVVSGTNTEAFF. The variable domain in full, with the rest retrieved from reference TRBV29-1 and TRBJ1-1, is SAVISQKPSRDICQRGTSLTIQCQVDSQVTMMFWYRQQPGQSLTLIATANQGSEATYESGFVIDKFPISRPNLTFSTLTVSNMSPEDSSIYLCSVVSGTNTEAFFGQGTRLTVV.

This clone was detected only once. Different DNA sequences within this sample yield the same CDR3. V gene TRBV4-1 combines with J gene TRBJ2-2; 11 positions match TRBD2. The CDR3 contains 16 residues. CDR1 is MGHRA and CDR2 is YSYEKL in the germline V gene. The ends lost 4 bases at V and 3 bases at J; junction bases unmatched: 4. The CDR3 coding sequence is TGCGCCAGCAGCCTCGGGACTAGCGGCTACACCGGGGAGCTGTTTTTT. It codes for CASSLGTSGYTGELFF.